These 29 T cell receptor beta chains share one sample of origin, sequenced in a study of T cells in Graves' hyperthyroidism and ophthalmopathy. RNA transcripts yielded amplified TCR beta CDR3 regions. RT-PCR in the first round (using the HTBI primer set) targeted the TCR CDR3. TCRdb analysed the multiplex PCR reads with MiXCR anew, one entry per CDR3 protein. Of about 770,000 distinct CDR3 sequences listed, 18% are singletons. What was sequenced was blood. These receptors all come from a woman aged 45 to 65 with Graves' hyperthyroidism that later progressed to Graves' ophthalmopathy.

This rearrangement joins TRBV5-1 to TRBJ1-1; no clear D. Germline-derived CDR1 and CDR2 are SGHRS and YFSETQ. This CDR3 is built from 15 residues. Trimming shortened V by 2 bases and J by 11 bases, and 22 bases separated the two germline ends. The CDR3 sequence is CASSLGPREPKWAFF. The CDR3 region has the DNA TGCGCCAGCAGCTTAGGTCCGCGGGAACCCAAGTGGGCTTTCTTT.

This clonotype was observed a few times. V usage is TRBV5-1 and J usage is TRBJ2-5; D call uncertain. Trimming stripped 0 bases from V and 3 bases from J, with 3 bases between. The CDR3 loop spans 12 amino acids. Germline-derived CDR1 and CDR2 are SGHRS and YFSETQ. The CDR3: CASSLEEETQYF. CDR3 nucleotides: TGCGCCAGCAGCTTGGAGGAAGAGACCCAGTACTTC.

This clonotype was observed at least ten times. The chain has TRBV5-1 and TRBJ1-1, with D unresolved. The CDR3 sequence is 14 residues long. Germline CDR1 and CDR2: SGHRS and YFSETQ. Trimming removed 0 bases from V and 4 bases from J, with 10 bases in between. The CDR3 DNA reads TGCGCCAGCAGCTTGGAGAGGGATGGCACTGAAGCTTTCTTT. This translates into CASSLERDGTEAFF.

This sequence joins TRBV5-1 and TRBJ1-1, with D possibly TRBD1 on 6 matching bases. The CDR3 extends over 16 amino acids. Germline CDR1 and CDR2: SGHRS and YFSETQ. V lost 0 bases and J 0 bases, leaving 12 bases between the germline ends. The CDR3, as DNA: TGCGCCAGCAGCTTGGAGGTTGGGGGCCTGAACACTGAAGCTTTCTTT. The encoded protein is CASSLEVGGLNTEAFF.

This clonotype was counted a few times. V and J are TRBV24-1 and TRBJ1-5; 8 nucleotides align to TRBD1. This CDR3 has 16 residues. With V trimmed by 3 bases and J by 2 bases, 5 bases remained unmatched. CDR1 is KGHDR and CDR2 is SFDVKD in the germline V gene. CDR3 in amino acids: CATSDPQGAGNQPQHF. The CDR3 DNA reads as TGTGCCACCAGTGATCCTCAGGGGGCGGGCAATCAGCCCCAGCATTTT.

The chain combines TRBV19 with TRBJ1-5; 9 bases match TRBD1. Germline V gene sequence: CDR1 LNHDA, CDR2 SQIVND (reference sequence). Unmatched junction bases numbered 10, after V lost 5 bases and J lost 2 bases. This CDR3 comprises 17 residues. CDR3 sequence reads: CASSLQTGGSGNQPQHF. CDR3 DNA sequence: TGTGCCAGTAGTCTCCAGACAGGGGGTTCGGGCAATCAGCCCCAGCATTTT.

This clonotype was detected many times. The chain couples TRBV28 to TRBJ1-6; the D is unclear. Between the trimmed V and J ends, which lost 10 bases and 5 bases, there was a span of 12 bases. Germline V gene lookup returns CDR1 MDHEN and CDR2 SYDVKM. The CDR3 has 13 amino acids. Here the CDR3 reads CATSWLDNSPLHF. The CDR3 coding sequence is TGTGCCACCTCCTGGCTAGATAATTCACCCCTCCACTTT.

This clonotype was observed at least ten times. The V and J genes are TRBV3-1 and TRBJ1-2; TRBD1 matches 8 bases. Trimming cost V 7 bases and J 3 bases; bases outside gene matches: 4. CDR1 and CDR2 from the germline V gene are LGHDT and YNNKEL (reference sequence). The CDR3 totals 13 residues. The CDR3 bases are TGTGCCAGCACCCTACAGGGGGACTATGGCTACACCTTC. Translation: CASTLQGDYGYTF.

This clonotype appeared many times. The chain is built from TRBV2 and TRBJ2-5; D assignment may be TRBD1 or TRBD2 (5 bases each). V lost 7 bases and J lost 1, with 10 bases in between. The CDR3 has 13 residues. Germline CDR1 reads SNHLY; CDR2 reads FYNNEI. The CDR3 region has the DNA TGTGCCAGCACCCAGGGACCCCAAGAGACCCAGTACTTC. This encodes CASTQGPQETQYF.

The chain combines TRBV5-1 with TRBJ2-5; no definite D call. Trimming pared 1 base from V and 1 base from J, leaving 5 bases between. The CDR3 is 13 amino acids. The V gene's germline CDR1 is SGHRS and CDR2 YFSETQ. The CDR3 region is CASSLNTQETQYF. DNA for the CDR3: TGCGCCAGCAGCTTGAACACCCAAGAGACCCAGTACTTC.

This clonotype occurred a few times. The rearrangement uses TRBV6-6 and TRBJ2-7; D could derive from TRBD1 or TRBD2 (5 bases each). CDR1 and CDR2 (germline): MNHNY, SVGAGI (reference sequence). The CDR3 loop spans 16 amino acids. Trimming took off 0 bases at V and 0 bases at J, with 12 bases between the two ends. In nucleotides, the CDR3 is TGTGCCAGCAGTTACTCGATCGGGGACGGCTCCTACGAGCAGTACTTC. Encoded protein: CASSYSIGDGSYEQYF.

This clonotype occurred many times. This sequence joins TRBV7-8 and TRBJ2-5; tentatively, D is TRBD1 (6 bases). CDR1 SGHVS and CDR2 FQNEAQ come from the germline V gene. V was clipped by 2 bases and J by 4 bases, with 14 bases between them. This CDR3 comprises 15 residues. The DNA for the CDR3 is TGTGCCAGCAGCTTATGGGGAACAGGGCTAGAGACCCAGTACTTC. It encodes CASSLWGTGLETQYF.

This chain uses TRBV4-1 with TRBJ2-5, with D possibly being TRBD2 (5 bases). The V gene's germline CDR1 is MGHRA and CDR2 YSYEKL. V dropped 0 bases and J dropped 1 base, with 12 bases sitting between them. CDR3 length equals 16 residues. This chain's CDR3 is CASSQELALFQETQYF. CDR3 DNA sequence: TGCGCCAGCAGCCAAGAGCTAGCCCTATTCCAAGAGACCCAGTACTTC.

V is TRBV19 and J is TRBJ1-1; 8 nucleotides agree with TRBD1. CDR3 length equals 14 residues. Germline assignment: CDR1 LNHDA and CDR2 SQIVND (reference sequence). V shed 3 bases, J shed 4 bases, and the junction held 4 bases outside the gene matches. The CDR3, as DNA: TGTGCCAGTAGTATGACTACAGGGGGCACTGAAGCTTTCTTT. Translated, it gives CASSMTTGGTEAFF. Full variable domain (remainder filled in from reference TRBV19 and TRBJ1-1): DGGITQSPKYLFRKEGQNVTLSCEQNLNHDAMYWYRQDPGQGLRLIYYSQIVNDFQKGDIAEGYSVSREKKESFPLTVTSAQKNPTAFYLCASSMTTGGTEAFFGQGTRLTVV.

This clonotype came up many times. This chain connects TRBV2 to TRBJ1-5, with 9 nucleotides matching TRBD1. The length of the CDR3 is 16 residues. The V gene's germline CDR1 is SNHLY and CDR2 FYNNEI. With V trimmed by 6 bases and J by 2 bases, 8 bases remained unmatched. As DNA, the CDR3 is TGTGCCAGCAGCGCTTGGGACAGGGAGGGCAATCAGCCCCAGCATTTT. As protein: CASSAWDREGNQPQHF.

The rearrangement uses TRBV19 and TRBJ2-3; 11 bases agree with TRBD1. V lost 4 bases and J lost 5; bases outside the gene matches: 5. Per germline, CDR1 LNHDA and CDR2 SQIVND (reference sequence). This CDR3 spans 15 amino acids. CDR3: CASSRRTGGVDTQYF. The CDR3 nucleotides read TGTGCCAGTAGTAGGAGGACAGGGGGCGTAGATACGCAGTATTTT.

This clonotype has just a few counts. The rearrangement joins TRBV7-8 to TRBJ1-1, with 10 bases matching TRBD1. There are 15 residues in the CDR3. The trim removed 4 bases at V and 3 bases at J, leaving 5 bases unmatched. The germline V gene has CDR1 SGHVS and CDR2 FQNEAQ. CDR3 nucleotide sequence: TGTGCCAGCAGCTGGGGACAGGGGATTGACACTGAAGCTTTCTTT. This sequence encodes CASSWGQGIDTEAFF.

This clonotype was observed a handful of times. The chain is built from TRBV13 and TRBJ2-5, with 9 nucleotides matching TRBD2. Germline loops: CDR1 PRHDT, CDR2 FYEKMQ (reference sequence). This CDR3 has 16 amino acids. Trimming removed 5 bases from V and 0 bases from J; junction bases left unmatched: 7. Written as DNA, the CDR3 is TGTGCCAGCAGCCTCAAGCGGGGGGCATACCAAGAGACCCAGTACTTC. It codes for CASSLKRGAYQETQYF.

This chain links TRBV10-3 with TRBJ1-1; D unresolved. The germline V gene encodes CDR1 ENHRY and CDR2 SYGVKD. This CDR3 comprises 13 residues. V lost 3 bases to trimming and J lost 4 bases, with 9 bases between them. The CDR3 protein is CAISDPSGTEAFF. The CDR3 DNA reads TGTGCCATCAGTGACCCTAGCGGCACTGAAGCTTTCTTT.

The chain links TRBV19 to TRBJ2-1, with TRBD2 identical over 8 bases. Germline V lookup: CDR1 LNHDA, CDR2 SQIVND (reference sequence). With 3 bases clipped from V and 0 bases from J, the junction kept 7 bases outside the gene matches. The CDR3 has 17 amino acids. The CDR3 coding sequence is TGTGCCAGTAGTATGGCGGGGGGTATGATCTCCTACAATGAGCAGTTCTTC. As protein: CASSMAGGMISYNEQFF.

This clonotype appeared a few times. CDR3 bases: TGTGCCAGCAGTTTGTTGGGACAGGGGGCAAACAATGAGCAGTTCTTC. This encodes CASSLLGQGANNEQFF. This chain joins TRBV27 and TRBJ2-1; TRBD1 aligns across 12 bases. With 3 bases clipped from V and 5 bases from J, the junction kept 5 bases outside the gene matches. The CDR3 covers 16 residues. Germline CDR1 is MNHEY and CDR2 is SMNVEV (reference sequence).

In this sample, this clonotype turned up many times. J is TRBJ1-4 and V is TRBV5-1; 8 bases are a match to TRBD1. Germline V gives CDR1 SGHRS, CDR2 YFSETQ. This CDR3 is 17 amino acids long. J gave up 1 base and V 4 bases, and 9 bases lay outside the gene matches. The CDR3 DNA reads as TGCGCCAGCAGCATTCCGGGGACAGGCGAAACTAATGAAAAACTGTTTTTT. Protein sequence: CASSIPGTGETNEKLFF.

This clonotype was found many times. This chain joins TRBV2 and TRBJ2-2; D uncertain. The CDR3 is 14 amino acids. Germline CDR1 is SNHLY and CDR2 is FYNNEI. V lost 4 bases and J lost 2, with 8 bases in between. CDR3 coding DNA: TGTGCCAGCAGTGTAATACTCAACACCGGGGAGCTGTTTTTT. Translated: CASSVILNTGELFF.

The genes are TRBV20-1 and TRBJ1-6, with D possibly matching TRBD1 (5 bases). V lost 0 bases and J lost 4, with 16 bases in between. Germline loops: CDR1 DFQATT, CDR2 SNEGSKA (reference sequence). The CDR3 runs 17 residues. The DNA of the CDR3 is TGCAGTGCTAGAGATCCGTGGAGGGGCCCGTATAATTCACCCCTCCACTTT. Its translation: CSARDPWRGPYNSPLHF.

V and J are TRBV24-1 and TRBJ2-2; D is undetermined. In germline, CDR1 is KGHDR, CDR2 SFDVKD. The length of the CDR3 is 20 residues. V lost 5 bases to trimming and J lost 0 bases, with 24 bases between them. CDR3 in amino acids: CATSANRNRAPYANTGELFF. As DNA, the CDR3 is TGTGCCACCAGTGCCAACAGAAACCGCGCTCCTTACGCGAACACCGGGGAGCTGTTTTTT.

The rearrangement joins TRBV2 to TRBJ2-4; unclear D gene. Deletions cut 7 bases from V and 0 bases from J, with 10 bases between. The CDR3 is 14 residues long. The germline V gene encodes CDR1 SNHLY and CDR2 FYNNEI. The CDR3 reads CASTISIAKNIQYF. Written as DNA, the CDR3 is TGTGCCAGCACCATCAGTATAGCCAAAAACATTCAGTACTTC.

The chain couples TRBV7-6 to TRBJ2-5; the match to TRBD2 covers 8 bases. Germline CDR1 reads SGHVS; CDR2 reads FNYEAQ. J was trimmed by 5 bases and V by 5 bases; bases with no gene match: 13. The CDR3 is made up of 16 amino acids. For the CDR3, the DNA is TGTGCCAGCAGCGCTAAACGGGGGGGCGCGTATGAGACCCAGTACTTC. Its translation: CASSAKRGGAYETQYF.

The V and J genes are TRBV9 and TRBJ2-1, with no clear D. The CDR3 is 17 amino acids. V was pared by 3 bases and J by 5 bases, with 21 bases between. Germline V gene sequence: CDR1 SGDLS, CDR2 YYNGEE. The CDR3 coding sequence is TGTGCCAGCAGCGAGGCGATGGCGCTCGGAAAGAACAATGAGCAGTTCTTC. Amino acid sequence: CASSEAMALGKNNEQFF. Full variable domain (outside the CDR3, taken from reference TRBV9 and TRBJ2-1): DSGVTQTPKHLITATGQRVTLRCSPRSGDLSVYWYQQSLDQGLQFLIQYYNGEERAKGNILERFSAQQFPDLHSELNLSSLELGDSALYFCASSEAMALGKNNEQFFGPGTRLTVL.

The V call is TRBV7-9, the J call TRBJ2-1; D is undetermined. Trimming took 4 bases from V and 1 from J, leaving 8 bases between them. The CDR3 spans 14 residues. Germline lookup yields CDR1 SEHNR and CDR2 FQNEAQ (reference sequence). CDR3 coding DNA: TGTGCCAGCAGCTCGTACAGATCCTACAATGAGCAGTTCTTC. Its translation is CASSSYRSYNEQFF. The complete variable domain, with remaining parts taken from reference TRBV7-9 and TRBJ2-1, reads DTGVSQNPRHKITKRGQNVTFRCDPISEHNRLYWYRQTLGQGPEFLTYFQNEAQLEKSRLLSDRFSAERPKGSFSTLEIQRTEQGDSAMYLCASSSYRSYNEQFFGPGTRLTVL.